Listed below are T cell receptor beta chains from one sample, sequenced in a study of OX40 agonist ivuxolimab in advanced cancers. Measured with immunoSEQ multiplex PCR; TCRdb has only the in-frame clones, and not every one. The sample lists some 150,000 clones, 90% seen once, with approximately 1% in the top ten. The input for sequencing was CD4+ or CD8+ T cells sorted from blood, taken in a trial of the OX40 agonist ivuxolimab. The source of these receptors is an adult with an advanced solid tumor such as melanoma, head and neck, liver or kidney cancer. The CDR3 runs from the conserved cysteine through the conserved F or W. Each record gives: V gene, clone size, D gene, J gene, CDR3 DNA, CDR3 protein. The D gene is left open where the match is weak. Clone size appears in some rows only: once, few, many, or a class for an expanded clone.

>TRBV16|.|.|TRBJ1-1
TGTGCCAGCAGCCACATTATCTCAGGGGTGGGGGACACTGAAGCTTTCTTT
CASSHIISGVGDTEAFF
>TRBV19|.|TRBD2|TRBJ2-3
TGTGCCAGTAGTATACTAGCGGGAGGGGGAGATACGCAGTATTTT
CASSILAGGGDTQYF
>TRBV5-1|.|.|TRBJ2-6
TGCGCCAGCAGCCCTACCCATGGGGGCTCAGGGGCCAACGTCCTGACTTTC
CASSPTHGGSGANVLTF
>TRBV5-1|.|TRBD1|TRBJ2-5
TGCGCCAGCAGCAGAGGACAGGGCCAAGAGACCCAGTACTTC
CASSRGQGQETQYF
>TRBV5-5|once|.|TRBJ2-7
TGTGCCAGCAGCTTGGTCTACTACGAGCAGTACTTC
CASSLVYYEQYF
>TRBV30|.|TRBD1|TRBJ1-1
TGTGCCTGGAACAGGGGAGGCACTGAAGCTTTCTTT
CAWNRGGTEAFF
>TRBV10-3|once|.|TRBJ2-2
TGTGCCATCAGTGAGTCAAAGAACACCGGGGAGCTGTTTTTT
CAISESKNTGELFF
>TRBV7-9|once|TRBD1|TRBJ1-1
TGTGCGGGTGGACAGGGCGGTGTGGACACTGAAGCTTTCTTT
CAGGQGGVDTEAFF
>TRBV28|.|TRBD2|TRBJ2-7
TGTGCCAGCAGTTTTAGCGGGAGGAGGGACGAGCAGTACTTC
CASSFSGRRDEQYF
>TRBV7-2|once|TRBD1|TRBJ1-1
TGTGCCAGCAGCTTAGCCCAGACAGGGCTTAGGACTGAAGCTTTCTTT
CASSLAQTGLRTEAFF
>TRBV7-3|once|TRBD1|TRBJ2-7
TGTGCCAGCAGCTCGGGGTGGGGACAGGGGAGCTACGAGCAGTACTTC
CASSSGWGQGSYEQYF
>TRBV6-5|.|.|TRBJ1-1
TGTGCCAGCAGTTACTCGAATACCAAGGGGGACACTGAAGCTTTCTTT
CASSYSNTKGDTEAFF
>TRBV10-2|.|.|TRBJ1-3
TGCGCCAGCAGTGAGCACGGCTACTCTGGAAACACCATATATTTT
CASSEHGYSGNTIYF
>TRBV19|.|.|TRBJ1-1
TGTGCCAGTAGTTTTTACGGGACTCCTAAGGGAGCTTTCTTT
CASSFYGTPKGAFF
>TRBV4-3|.|.|TRBJ2-7
TGCGCCAGCAGCCAAGCCTCCCGGGGACCCTACGAGCAGTACTTC
CASSQASRGPYEQYF
>TRBV5-6|.|TRBD2|TRBJ2-2
TGTGCCAGCAGCTTAGTAGCGGGAGCCGGGGAGCTGTTTTTT
CASSLVAGAGELFF
>TRBV28|.|.|TRBJ2-3
TGTGCCAGCGGAGTATGGCCGGGAGATACGCAGTATTTT
CASGVWPGDTQYF
>TRBV30|.|.|TRBJ1-1
TGTGCCTGGAGTGGAGGGAGGAACACTGAAGCTTTCTTT
CAWSGGRNTEAFF
>TRBV19|.|TRBD2|TRBJ2-5
TGTGCCAGTAGTATAGTAGCGGGGTTGATCCAAGAGACCCAGTACTTC
CASSIVAGLIQETQYF
>TRBV27|.|.|TRBJ2-1
TGTGCCAGCGGGGGTAGCGAGCCAAGTTTCTCCTACAATGAGCAGTTCTTC
CASGGSEPSFSYNEQFF
>TRBV7-2|.|.|TRBJ1-1
TGTGCCAGCAGCGCCCAAGGACTTACGAACACTGAAGCTTTCTTT
CASSAQGLTNTEAFF
>TRBV19|few|.|TRBJ1-2
TGTGCCAGTCACCGCCAGGCGGAAGGCTACACCTTC
CASHRQAEGYTF
>TRBV10-1|.|.|TRBJ2-7
TGCGCCAGCAGTAGAGGGAGTGGCTTTCGGGACGAGCAGTACTTC
CASSRGSGFRDEQYF
>TRBV7-2|.|.|TRBJ1-3
TGTGCCAGCAGCTTAGGCGACCCAGGGTCTGGAAACACCATATATTTT
CASSLGDPGSGNTIYF
>TRBV29-1|.|TRBD2|TRBJ2-1
TGCAGCGTTGAAGGGCTCTTAGCGGGAGGGCACTTCGGTTCCAATGAGCAGTTCTTC
CSVEGLLAGGHFGSNEQFF
>TRBV7-9|.|TRBD2|TRBJ2-7
TGCGCCAGCAGCCCAGGTAGCGGGGTCTACGAGCAGTACTTC
CASSPGSGVYEQYF
>TRBV29-1|.|.|TRBJ1-2
TGCAGCTCCCTTTTGGGTCAGGGCACCTATGGCTACACCTTC
CSSLLGQGTYGYTF
>TRBV7-9|once|TRBD2|TRBJ2-7
TGTGCCAGCAGATCCCTCGGGGGGAACACCTACGAGCAGTACTTC
CASRSLGGNTYEQYF
>TRBV18|.|.|TRBJ1-2
TGTGCCAGCTCACCCAGGGAGACGAACTATGGCTACACCTTC
CASSPRETNYGYTF
>TRBV6-1|.|.|TRBJ1-2
TGTGCCAGCAGTGAAGCAACATACGGCTACACCTTC
CASSEATYGYTF
>TRBV5-4|.|TRBD2|TRBJ2-3
TGTGCCAGCAGTATGGGGGGGAGCCGGGCCCCAGATACGCAGTATTTT
CASSMGGSRAPDTQYF
>TRBV18|.|.|TRBJ1-1
TGTGCCAGCTCCCCCTCCGAGGGGGGGAGTATGAACACTGAAGCTTTCTTT
CASSPSEGGSMNTEAFF
>TRBV7-2|.|TRBD2|TRBJ2-3
TGTGCCAGCAGCTTAGCACCCGGGACTAGCGGGAGAGATACGCAGTATTTT
CASSLAPGTSGRDTQYF
>TRBV6-1|.|TRBD2|TRBJ2-5
TGTGCCAGCAGTGAAGGGACTAGCGGGAAAGAGACCCAGTACTTC
CASSEGTSGKETQYF
>TRBV4-1|.|TRBD1|TRBJ2-7
TGCGCCAGCAGCCAAGGGCCCACCGGGACAGGGTTTGGCGAGCAGTACTTC
CASSQGPTGTGFGEQYF
>TRBV5-4|.|TRBD2|TRBJ2-1
TGTGCCAGCAGCTTGGATACTAGCGGCTACAATGAGCAGTTCTTC
CASSLDTSGYNEQFF
>TRBV5-4|.|.|TRBJ2-7
TGTGCCAGCAGCTCCTACTACGAGCAGTACTTC
CASSSYYEQYF
>TRBV28|.|.|TRBJ2-7
TGTGCCAGCAGGACTTCTGGCTCCTACGAGCAGTACTTC
CASRTSGSYEQYF
>TRBV7-3|.|TRBD2|TRBJ2-3
TGTGCCAGCAGCCAAGGGGGGACTAGCGGAAATACGCAGTATTTT
CASSQGGTSGNTQYF
>TRBV27|once|.|TRBJ2-2
TGTGCCAGCAGTCCCCGGGCCATTCGGGAGCTGTTTTTT
CASSPRAIRELFF
>TRBV6-5|.|TRBD2|TRBJ2-1
TGTGCCAGCAGTTCCCTGCGGGGGGCCTACAATGAGCAGTTCTTC
CASSSLRGAYNEQFF
>TRBV29-1|few|.|TRBJ2-7
TGCAGCGTTGGCAGCTCCTACGAGCAGTACTTC
CSVGSSYEQYF
>TRBV19|.|.|TRBJ1-1
TGTGCCAGTAGTATACGGCCGGAGAACACTGAAGCTTTCTTT
CASSIRPENTEAFF
>TRBV18|.|TRBD1|TRBJ2-1
TGTGCCAGCTCACCGGGACAGGCCGAGGGGCAGTTCTTC
CASSPGQAEGQFF
>TRBV28|.|.|TRBJ1-2
TGTGCCAGCAGTTTACCCTCGGGACCAAACTATGGCTACACCTTC
CASSLPSGPNYGYTF
>TRBV6-1|.|TRBD2|TRBJ2-7
TGTGCCAGCAGACTAGCGGGAGGCTACGAGCAGTACTTC
CASRLAGGYEQYF
>TRBV28|.|TRBD1|TRBJ1-4
TGTGCCAGCAGTTTCGGGACAGGGGGAAGGAGTGAAAAACTGTTTTTT
CASSFGTGGRSEKLFF
>TRBV6-4|.|.|TRBJ2-3
TGTGCCAGCAGTGGGTCGGCAGGGGCAGATACGCAGTATTTT
CASSGSAGADTQYF
>TRBV5-1|few|.|TRBJ1-5
TGCGCCAGCAGCTTGAGTGGGGATGCCAATCAGCCCCAGCATTTT
CASSLSGDANQPQHF